This entry lists 18 T cell receptor beta chains sequenced from one sample in a study of T cells of healthy individuals. Each CDR3 protein gets one entry after TCRdb re-called the 5' RACE reads with MiXCR. The table includes around 100,000 distinct CDR3 sequences, roughly 18% detected once. The origin of the receptors is a human donor in good health.

This clonotype was counted between two and nine times. The chain couples TRBV28 to TRBJ2-2, with D possibly being TRBD1 (5 bases). This CDR3 comprises 13 residues. Germline-derived CDR1 and CDR2 are MDHEN and SYDVKM. The CDR3 nucleotides are TGTGGAAGTAGACAGACCAACACCGGGGAGCTGTTTTTT. Protein: CGSRQTNTGELFF.

The chain joins TRBV15 to TRBJ2-3; 12 bases match TRBD2. Germline CDR1 is LNHNV and CDR2 is YYDKDF (reference sequence). This CDR3 spans 16 amino acids. V lost 5 bases and J lost 5; bases outside the gene matches: 8. The CDR3 nucleotides read TGTGCCACCAGCGCAAGACTAGCGGGAGCCGTAGATACGCAGTATTTT. Translating it yields CATSARLAGAVDTQYF.

At least ten counts were recorded for this clonotype. The rearrangement links TRBV14 to TRBJ2-3; 9 nucleotides agree with TRBD1. The CDR3 has 16 amino acids. Germline values: CDR1 SGHDN, CDR2 FVKESK. Germline trimming cut 3 bases from V and 3 bases from J; bases unmatched to any gene: 7. The CDR3 DNA sequence: TGTGCCAGCAGCCATGCAGCGGGACAGGGTACAGATACGCAGTATTTT. Translation: CASSHAAGQGTDTQYF.

This clonotype showed up just a few times. The rearrangement joins TRBV6-6 to TRBJ2-7; D uncertain. V was trimmed by 2 bases and J by 2 bases, leaving 13 bases between them. Germline CDR1 and CDR2: MNHNY and SVGAGI (reference sequence). The CDR3 loop spans 15 amino acids. The CDR3 here is CASSYGPEFPYEQYF. The CDR3 bases are TGTGCCAGCAGTTACGGGCCAGAGTTTCCCTACGAGCAGTACTTC.

CDR3 sequence (DNA): TGTGCCAGCAGCCCTCGTCCCGTGGGGTATGGGACTAGCACCTACAATGAGCAGTTCTTC. Protein product: CASSPRPVGYGTSTYNEQFF. The chain links TRBV9 to TRBJ2-1; TRBD2 matches at 9 bases. Trimming at V came to 4 bases and at J to 2 bases, leaving 19 bases not matched to a gene. CDR3 length equals 20 residues. Germline CDR1 reads SGDLS; CDR2 reads YYNGEE.

This clonotype was picked up a small number of times. The V call is TRBV4-2, the J call TRBJ2-7; TRBD2 matches at 8 bases. J was trimmed by 1 base and V by 5 bases; bases with no gene match: 13. Germline V gene lookup returns CDR1 LGHNA and CDR2 YNFKEQ. The CDR3 is 17 residues long. The chain's CDR3 is CASSLTTPGLVSYEQYF. The CDR3 nucleotides are TGTGCCAGCAGCTTAACAACGCCGGGACTAGTTTCCTACGAGCAGTACTTC.

This chain connects TRBV6-5 to TRBJ1-6, with D tentatively TRBD1 (5 bases). Germline V CDR1 and CDR2: MNHEY, SVGAGI. The CDR3 has 16 residues. The V and J ends lost 2 bases and 5 bases respectively, with 13 bases between them. This CDR3 is CASSYGVGTNNSPLHF. CDR3 nucleotides: TGTGCCAGCAGTTACGGGGTGGGGACCAATAATTCACCCCTCCACTTT.

In this sample, this clonotype turned up a few times. The chain joins TRBV20-1 to TRBJ2-7; 7 bases agree with TRBD2. The CDR3 extends over 14 amino acids. Germline V CDR1 and CDR2: DFQATT, SNEGSKA (reference sequence). V shed 1 base, J shed 4 bases, and the junction held 7 bases outside the gene matches. The DNA of the CDR3 is TGCAGTGCTAGAGGGGACTGGGGGGGGTACGAGCAGTACTTC. It translates to CSARGDWGGYEQYF.

This chain connects TRBV28 to TRBJ2-7; D unresolved. V was trimmed by 6 bases and J by 2 bases, leaving 11 bases between them. Germline loops: CDR1 MDHEN, CDR2 SYDVKM. This CDR3 region has 13 residues. The CDR3 nucleotides read TGTGCCAGCAGGACCCGGCGAACCTACGAGCAGTACTTC. Translated, it gives CASRTRRTYEQYF. Filled out from reference TRBV28 and TRBJ2-7, the complete variable domain reads DVKVTQSSRYLVKRTGEKVFLECVQDMDHENMFWYRQDPGLGLRLIYFSYDVKMKEKGDIPEGYSVSREKKERFSLILESASTNQTSMYLCASRTRRTYEQYFGPGTRLTVT.

A few counts support this clonotype. The J gene is TRBJ1-5, the V gene TRBV20-1, with D uncertain. V dropped 3 bases and J dropped 6 bases, with 9 bases sitting between them. The CDR3 has 12 amino acids. Per the germline V gene, CDR1 is DFQATT and CDR2 is SNEGSKA (reference sequence). CDR3 residues: CSASPQLQPQHF. The CDR3, as DNA: TGCAGTGCTAGCCCCCAACTTCAGCCCCAGCATTTT.

This clonotype has just a few counts. This chain joins TRBV4-2 and TRBJ2-7; D tentatively fits TRBD1 or TRBD2 (5 bases each). The CDR3 length is 15 residues. The V gene's germline CDR1 is LGHNA and CDR2 YNFKEQ. The V end lost 2 bases, the J end lost 1 base, and 12 bases lay between the germline ends. CDR3 in DNA: TGTGCCAGCAGCCAATGGGGGAAGTATTCCTACGAGCAGTACTTC. This gives the protein CASSQWGKYSYEQYF.

The chain employs TRBV6-5 and TRBJ2-2; possible D gene TRBD2, 6 bases. Trimming took off 10 bases at V and 1 base at J, with 13 bases between the two ends. CDR3 length equals 14 residues. In germline, CDR1 is MNHEY, CDR2 SVGAGI. CDR3 sequence (DNA): TGTGCCACGTCGCGGGGACTGAACACCGGGGAGCTGTTTTTT. Translated, it gives CATSRGLNTGELFF.

This clonotype has at least ten counts. The chain has TRBV29-1 and TRBJ1-5; 9 bases fit TRBD1. The CDR3 loop spans 14 amino acids. CDR1 is SQVTM and CDR2 is ANQGSEA in the germline V gene. V lost 5 bases, J lost 6 bases, and 8 bases stayed unmatched. For the CDR3, the DNA is TGCAGCGTTACCACAGGGGGCGGCGTTCAGCCCCAGCATTTT. Amino acids: CSVTTGGGVQPQHF.

The V gene is TRBV4-3, the J gene TRBJ2-5; no definite D call. Looked up from germline, CDR1 is LGHNA and CDR2 is YSLEER. The CDR3 covers 15 residues. Trimming stripped 1 base from V and 1 base from J, with 10 bases between. Written as DNA, the CDR3 is TGCGCCAGCAGCCAAGTTTTCTATCCCCAAGAGACCCAGTACTTC. Its translation is CASSQVFYPQETQYF.

V gene TRBV5-1 combines with J gene TRBJ2-3, with 10 bases matching TRBD2. Trimming at V came to 4 bases and at J to 5 bases, leaving 7 bases not matched to a gene. The CDR3 consists of 15 residues. Germline assignment: CDR1 SGHRS and CDR2 YFSETQ. This CDR3 is CASSTLAGGGDTQYF. Here the CDR3 DNA reads TGCGCCAGCAGCACCTTAGCGGGAGGAGGAGATACGCAGTATTTT.

This clonotype was counted ten times or more. The rearrangement joins TRBV6-2 or TRBV6-3 to TRBJ2-7; D might be TRBD1 (5 bases). Trimming cost V 5 bases and J 3 bases, with 8 bases left between them. The length of the CDR3 is 12 residues. Germline-derived CDR1 and CDR2 are MNHEY and SVGEGT. CDR3 sequence reads: CASSTGVYEQYF. The CDR3 region has the DNA TGTGCCAGCAGTACAGGAGTCTACGAGCAGTACTTC.

This clonotype has a handful of counts. The gene calls are TRBV7-2 and TRBJ2-3; possibly TRBD2 for D (5 bases). Looked up from germline, CDR1 is SGHTA and CDR2 is FQGNSA. The V and J ends lost 5 bases and 6 bases respectively, with 12 bases between them. CDR3 length: 13 residues. The CDR3 bases are TGTGCCAGCAGCACTGGGCGGGTGGATACGCAGTATTTT. Its protein product is CASSTGRVDTQYF.

J is TRBJ2-1 and V is TRBV28; D not resolved. Germline loops: CDR1 MDHEN, CDR2 SYDVKM. This CDR3 is built from 13 residues. Trimming left V 6 bases short and J 2 bases short, with 8 bases between. DNA of the CDR3: TGTGCCAGCAGATGGGGAACCTACAATGAGCAGTTCTTC. Translated: CASRWGTYNEQFF. The full variable domain, rest sourced from reference TRBV28 and TRBJ2-1, is DVKVTQSSRYLVKRTGEKVFLECVQDMDHENMFWYRQDPGLGLRLIYFSYDVKMKEKGDIPEGYSVSREKKERFSLILESASTNQTSMYLCASRWGTYNEQFFGPGTRLTVL.